The 3 T cell receptor beta chains below all came from one sample that was sequenced in a study of cytomegalovirus exposure and HLA in healthy donors. The PCR ran on 60 Vbeta and 13 Jbeta primers. TCRdb's copy holds only in-frame clones and misses some; the assay was immunoSEQ multiplex PCR. The sample holds 200,000 to 250,000 clones, 75% to 90% seen once. The sample taken for sequencing was PBMCs. Receptors were obtained from a woman aged 18 to 35 in good health and CMV-seronegative.

The CDR3 DNA sequence: TGTGCCAGCAGCTCCCCCCCCGCGGATACGCAGTATTTT. Amino acid sequence: CASSSPPADTQYF. This sequence joins TRBV6-5 and TRBJ2-3; D gene ambiguous. This CDR3 has 13 amino acids. Per the germline V gene, CDR1 is MNHEY and CDR2 is SVGAGI. The germline V and J ends were trimmed by 6 bases and 6 bases, with 13 bases remaining between them.

The V call is TRBV4-2, the J call TRBJ2-6; the D is unclear. V gave up 0 bases and J gave up 4 bases, with 16 bases separating them. The CDR3 has 18 residues. The germline V gene encodes CDR1 LGHNA and CDR2 YNFKEQ. The CDR3 coding sequence is TGTGCCAGCAGCCAAGATCCAGGAATTACCGTAGGGGCCAACGTCCTGACTTTC. Translating gives CASSQDPGITVGANVLTF.

The V call is TRBV18, the J call TRBJ2-5, with D unclear. The CDR3 runs 12 residues. The V gene lost 3 bases and the J gene lost 1 base, with 3 bases spanning the gap. Germline V lookup: CDR1 KGHSH, CDR2 LQKENI. In nucleotides, the CDR3 is TGTGCCAGCTCACCCATCCAAGAGACCCAGTACTTC. This translates into CASSPIQETQYF.